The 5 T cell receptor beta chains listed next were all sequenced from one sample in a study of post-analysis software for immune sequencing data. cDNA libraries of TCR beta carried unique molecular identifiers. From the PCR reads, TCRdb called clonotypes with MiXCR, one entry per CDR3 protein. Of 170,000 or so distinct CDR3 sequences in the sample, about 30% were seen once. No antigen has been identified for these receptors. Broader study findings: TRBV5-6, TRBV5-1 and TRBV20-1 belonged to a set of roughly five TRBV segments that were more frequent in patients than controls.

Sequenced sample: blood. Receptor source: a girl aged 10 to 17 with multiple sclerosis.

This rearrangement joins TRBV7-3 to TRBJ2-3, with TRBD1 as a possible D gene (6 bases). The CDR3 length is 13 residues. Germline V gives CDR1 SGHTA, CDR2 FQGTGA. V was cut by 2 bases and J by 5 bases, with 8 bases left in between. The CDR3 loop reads CASSLAGVDTQYF. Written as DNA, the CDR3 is TGTGCCAGCAGCTTAGCAGGGGTAGATACGCAGTATTTT.

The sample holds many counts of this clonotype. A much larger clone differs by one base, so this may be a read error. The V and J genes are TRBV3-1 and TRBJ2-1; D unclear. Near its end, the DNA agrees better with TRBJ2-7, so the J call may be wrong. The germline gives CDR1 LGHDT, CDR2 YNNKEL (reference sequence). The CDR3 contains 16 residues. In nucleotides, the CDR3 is TGTGCCAGCAGCCAAGGAGACTCCAACCCCTACAATGAGCAGTACTTC. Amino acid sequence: CASSQGDSNPYNEQYF.

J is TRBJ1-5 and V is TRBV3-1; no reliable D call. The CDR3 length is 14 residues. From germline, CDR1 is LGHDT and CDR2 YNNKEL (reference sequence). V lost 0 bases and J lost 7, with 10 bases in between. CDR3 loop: CASSQDLRVQPQHF. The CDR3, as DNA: TGTGCCAGCAGCCAAGATCTCCGAGTCCAGCCCCAGCATTTT.

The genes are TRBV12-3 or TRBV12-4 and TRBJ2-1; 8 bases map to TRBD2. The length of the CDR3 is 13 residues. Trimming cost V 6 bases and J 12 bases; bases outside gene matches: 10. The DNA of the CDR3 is TGTGCCAGCAGCCCGACTAGCGCCCGATCGCAGTTCTTC. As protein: CASSPTSARSQFF.

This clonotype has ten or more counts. The CDR3 region has the DNA TGCGCCAGCACGAACACGGAGGGCTACGAGCAGTACTTC. Encoded protein: CASTNTEGYEQYF. The rearrangement uses TRBV5-1 and TRBJ2-7; D might be TRBD2 (6 bases). V lost 6 bases and J 3 bases, leaving 13 bases between the germline ends. CDR1 is SGHRS, CDR2 YFSETQ, per germline. The CDR3 totals 13 residues.